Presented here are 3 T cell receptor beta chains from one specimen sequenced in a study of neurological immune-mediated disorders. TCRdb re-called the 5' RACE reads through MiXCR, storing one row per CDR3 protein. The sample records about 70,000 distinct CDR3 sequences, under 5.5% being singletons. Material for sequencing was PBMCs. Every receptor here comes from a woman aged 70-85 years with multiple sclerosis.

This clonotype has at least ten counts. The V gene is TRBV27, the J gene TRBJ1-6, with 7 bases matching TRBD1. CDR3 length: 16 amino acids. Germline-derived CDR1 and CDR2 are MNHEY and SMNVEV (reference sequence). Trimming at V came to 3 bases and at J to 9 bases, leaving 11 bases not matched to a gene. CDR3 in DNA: TGTGCCAGCAGTTTCTACAGGGGATCCGGTGGTTCACCCCTCCACTTT. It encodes CASSFYRGSGGSPLHF.

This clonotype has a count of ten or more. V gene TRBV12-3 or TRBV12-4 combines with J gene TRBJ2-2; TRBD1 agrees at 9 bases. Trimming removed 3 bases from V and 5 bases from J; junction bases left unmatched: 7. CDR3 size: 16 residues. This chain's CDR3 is CASSFLGQGRTGELFF. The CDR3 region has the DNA TGTGCCAGCAGTTTTTTGGGACAGGGAAGGACCGGGGAGCTGTTTTTT.

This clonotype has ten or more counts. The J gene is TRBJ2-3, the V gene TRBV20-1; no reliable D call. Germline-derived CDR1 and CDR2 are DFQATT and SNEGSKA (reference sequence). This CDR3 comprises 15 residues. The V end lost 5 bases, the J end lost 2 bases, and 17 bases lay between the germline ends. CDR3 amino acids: CSADMDQSLTDTQYF. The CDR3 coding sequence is TGCAGTGCTGATATGGACCAATCCCTCACAGATACGCAGTATTTT.